The 5 T cell receptor beta chains below were found in one sample sequenced in a study of T cells expressing NK-cell markers. TCRdb processed the 5' RACE reads again and assigns one entry to each CDR3 protein, with no DNA. This repertoire includes about 260,000 distinct CDR3 sequences. The material sequenced was blood T cells: a sorted CD56 or NKG2C T cell subset, CD4+ or CD8+ T cells, or bulk PBMC T cells (not recorded which). The origin of the receptors is a woman between 18 and 70 years old in good health.

This chain links TRBV28 with TRBJ1-5; TCRdb reports TRBD1, a call that lacks DNA to check it against. The length of the CDR3 is 16 residues. Per the germline V gene, CDR1 is MDHEN and CDR2 is SYDVKM. Here the CDR3 reads CASSTPAGANNQPQHF. Full variable domain (rest looked up from reference TRBV28 and TRBJ1-5): DVKVTQSSRYLVKRTGEKVFLECVQDMDHENMFWYRQDPGLGLRLIYFSYDVKMKEKGDIPEGYSVSREKKERFSLILESASTNQTSMYLCASSTPAGANNQPQHFGDGTRLSIL.

CDR3 sequence reads: CASSPRQGRGEKLFF. The chain couples TRBV4-3 to TRBJ1-4; the TCRdb D gene call, TRBD1, has no DNA to confirm it. The CDR3 extends over 15 amino acids. Looked up from germline, CDR1 is LGHNA and CDR2 is YSLEER.

This chain joins TRBV6-1 and TRBJ1-1; with no DNA, the TCRdb D assignment of TRBD1 cannot be verified. There are 14 residues in the CDR3. Germline values: CDR1 MNHNS, CDR2 SASEGT. CDR3 sequence: CASSERLQALGAFF.

The V and J genes are TRBV4-3 and TRBJ2-2; the TCRdb D gene call, TRBD1, has no DNA to confirm it. CDR3 size: 17 residues. In germline, CDR1 is LGHNA, CDR2 YSLEER. The CDR3: CASSQVYGTQNTGELFF.

The V and J genes are TRBV11-2 and TRBJ2-2; TCRdb picks TRBD1, but there is no DNA to check that call. Germline CDR1 is SGHAT and CDR2 is FQNNGV. The CDR3 has 15 residues. CDR3: CASSFQQVNTGELFF.